A single sample gave rise to the 14 T cell receptor beta chains below, sequenced in a study of PD-L1 blockade in urothelial cancer (TCRdb year 2017). The time point tag for this specimen amounts to: peripheral blood 6 weeks after treatment start. Receptors were amplified or captured by the immunoSEQ multiplex PCR assay. TCRdb carries this immuneACCESS record with in-frame sequences only. Its versions omit some clonotypes, under half of them owing to an unresolved V gene in the studies checked, with the rest unexplained. For this sample there are some 48,000 clones; around 85% appear just once. The biggest ten clones account for about 9.4% of the sample. The source was PBMCs, collected around atezolizumab (anti-PD-L1) treatment. These receptors all stem from a man between 60 and 75 years old with urothelial cancer.

This clone was counted only a few times. Within the sample, other DNA sequences also encode this same CDR3. The chain is built from TRBV29-1 and TRBJ1-6; 8 bases are a match to TRBD1. This CDR3 contains 13 residues. The trim removed 7 bases at V and 6 bases at J, leaving 5 bases unmatched. The germline gives CDR1 SQVTM, CDR2 ANQGSEA. The CDR3 bases are TGCAGCGCTGGGACAGGTGGTAATTCACCCCTCCACTTT. Protein product: CSAGTGGNSPLHF. The full variable domain, rest sourced from reference TRBV29-1 and TRBJ1-6, is SAVISQKPSRDICQRGTSLTIQCQVDSQVTMMFWYRQQPGQSLTLIATANQGSEATYESGFVIDKFPISRPNLTFSTLTVSNMSPEDSSIYLCSAGTGGNSPLHFGNGTRLTVT.

The chain joins TRBV5-1 to TRBJ2-5; the match to TRBD2 covers 8 bases. The ends lost 0 bases at V and 4 bases at J; junction bases unmatched: 11. Germline CDR1 and CDR2: SGHRS and YFSETQ. There are 17 residues in the CDR3. The CDR3: CASSLAALAGGSETQYF. CDR3 sequence (DNA): TGCGCCAGCAGCTTGGCCGCCTTGGCGGGGGGATCAGAGACCCAGTACTTC.

The chain joins TRBV4-2 to TRBJ1-3, with TRBD1 matching over 7 bases. CDR1 is LGHNA, CDR2 YNFKEQ, per germline. J lost 0 bases, V lost 4 bases, and 6 bases had no gene match. The CDR3 contains 16 residues. The CDR3 reads CASSRRDSPSGNTIYF. CDR3 bases: TGTGCCAGCAGCCGGCGGGACAGCCCCTCTGGAAACACCATATATTTT.

This clone came up a few times. The rearrangement joins TRBV7-8 to TRBJ2-2; maybe TRBD2 (5 bases). V was cut by 6 bases and J by 8 bases, with 19 bases left in between. From germline, CDR1 is SGHVS and CDR2 FQNEAQ. The CDR3 is 15 amino acids. The CDR3 DNA is TGTGCCAGCAGTCCCGACTACCTCCCCGGGGGGGAGCTGTTTTTT. Protein sequence: CASSPDYLPGGELFF.

V gene TRBV14 combines with J gene TRBJ1-2; the D gene is possibly TRBD1 (5 bases). CDR3 length: 15 residues. CDR1 is SGHDN and CDR2 is FVKESK in the germline V gene. V was clipped by 4 bases and J by 3 bases, with 15 bases between them. The CDR3 region is CASSLSGVWDYGYTF. The CDR3 DNA sequence: TGTGCCAGCAGCCTCTCGGGGGTTTGGGACTATGGCTACACCTTC.

V and J are TRBV9 and TRBJ2-5, with a weak D call TRBD1 (5 bases). The germline CDR1 and CDR2 sequences are SGDLS and YYNGEE. The CDR3 runs 14 residues. Trimming stripped 0 bases from V and 4 bases from J, with 10 bases between. Here the CDR3 DNA reads TGTGCCAGCAGCGTAGGGGTGGGGCGAGAGACCCAGTACTTC. Amino acids: CASSVGVGRETQYF.

The chain combines TRBV5-1 with TRBJ2-7, with 11 bases fitting TRBD2. Germline V CDR1 and CDR2: SGHRS, YFSETQ. V gave up 0 bases and J gave up 2 bases; unmatched junction bases: 4. The CDR3 is 16 residues long. CDR3 sequence: CASSLAPSGGTYEQYF. The CDR3 nucleotides are TGCGCCAGCAGCTTGGCCCCTAGCGGGGGGACCTACGAGCAGTACTTC.

This sequence joins TRBV11-3 and TRBJ2-5; 11 nucleotides match TRBD1. The CDR3 spans 14 residues. In germline, CDR1 is SGHNT, CDR2 YENEEA. V was clipped by 5 bases and J by 5 bases; unmatched bases: 4. CDR3 sequence: CASSPRTGGETQYF. CDR3 in DNA: TGTGCCAGCAGCCCAAGGACAGGGGGCGAGACCCAGTACTTC.

The chain carries TRBV10-3 and TRBJ1-2; D may be TRBD1 (5 bases). Germline V gives CDR1 ENHRY, CDR2 SYGVKD. CDR3 length: 15 residues. Between the trimmed V and J ends, which lost 4 bases and 3 bases, there was a span of 15 bases. The CDR3 here is CAISGGVFLDYGYTF. In nucleotides, the CDR3 is TGTGCCATCAGTGGGGGGGTTTTTTTGGACTATGGCTACACCTTC.

The rearrangement links TRBV10-3 to TRBJ2-3, with a weak D call TRBD2 (6 bases). This CDR3 has 14 amino acids. Trimming stripped 11 bases from V and 2 bases from J, with 17 bases between. Germline V CDR1 and CDR2: ENHRY, SYGVKD. The CDR3, as DNA: TGTGCCTCCCGAGCGGGCGGAGACACAGATACGCAGTATTTT. It translates to CASRAGGDTDTQYF.

This chain links TRBV6-1 with TRBJ1-1; 8 nucleotides match TRBD1. This CDR3 contains 14 residues. J gave up 3 bases and V 9 bases, and 9 bases lay outside the gene matches. From germline, CDR1 is MNHNS and CDR2 SASEGT. CDR3 amino acids: CASKTGAEYTEAFF. The CDR3 DNA is TGTGCCAGTAAGACAGGGGCGGAGTACACTGAAGCTTTCTTT.

The rearrangement uses TRBV18 and TRBJ1-6; a weak D match, TRBD1 (6 bases). Trimming cost V 4 bases and J 6 bases, with 25 bases left between them. Germline assignment: CDR1 KGHSH and CDR2 LQKENI. This CDR3 contains 19 residues. The CDR3 region is CASSLTSLGQTGGNSPLHF. The CDR3 bases are TGTGCCAGCTCACTAACCAGCCTAGGACAGACTGGGGGTAATTCACCCCTCCACTTT.

This rearrangement joins TRBV19 to TRBJ1-2; 8 bases map to TRBD1. Per germline, CDR1 LNHDA and CDR2 SQIVND (reference sequence). CDR3 length equals 13 residues. J was trimmed by 8 bases and V by 2 bases; bases with no gene match: 4. The CDR3 sequence: CASSITTGEGYTF. CDR3 DNA: TGTGCCAGTAGTATAACGACAGGGGAGGGCTACACCTTC.

The chain has TRBV12-5 and TRBJ2-5; a weak D match, TRBD1 (5 bases). Trimming cost V 1 base and J 5 bases, with 8 bases left between them. Germline CDR1 reads LGHNT; CDR2 reads FRNRAP. The CDR3 is made up of 13 amino acids. The CDR3 sequence: CASGLGGAETQYF. The CDR3 DNA follows: TGTGCTAGTGGTTTGGGGGGCGCGGAGACCCAGTACTTC.